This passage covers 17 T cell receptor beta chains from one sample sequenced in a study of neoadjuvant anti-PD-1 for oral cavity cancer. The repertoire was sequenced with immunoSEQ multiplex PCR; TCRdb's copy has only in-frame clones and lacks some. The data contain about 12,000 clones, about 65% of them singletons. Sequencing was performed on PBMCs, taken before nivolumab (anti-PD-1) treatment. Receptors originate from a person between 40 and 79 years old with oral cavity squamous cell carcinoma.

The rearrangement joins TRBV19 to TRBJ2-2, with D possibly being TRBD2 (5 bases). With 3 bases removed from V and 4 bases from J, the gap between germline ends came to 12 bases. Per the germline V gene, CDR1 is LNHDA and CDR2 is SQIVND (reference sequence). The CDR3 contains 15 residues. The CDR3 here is CASSIKRQSTGELFF. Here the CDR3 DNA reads TGTGCCAGTAGTATTAAGCGGCAGTCCACCGGGGAGCTGTTTTTT. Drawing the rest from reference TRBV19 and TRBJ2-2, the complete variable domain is DGGITQSPKYLFRKEGQNVTLSCEQNLNHDAMYWYRQDPGQGLRLIYYSQIVNDFQKGDIAEGYSVSREKKESFPLTVTSAQKNPTAFYLCASSIKRQSTGELFFGEGSRLTVL.

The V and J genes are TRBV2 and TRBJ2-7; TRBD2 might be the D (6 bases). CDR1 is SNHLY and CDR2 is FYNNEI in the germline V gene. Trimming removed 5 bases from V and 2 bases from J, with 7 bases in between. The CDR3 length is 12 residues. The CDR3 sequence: CASSTGAYEQYF. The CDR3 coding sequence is TGTGCCAGCAGTACGGGGGCCTACGAGCAGTACTTC.

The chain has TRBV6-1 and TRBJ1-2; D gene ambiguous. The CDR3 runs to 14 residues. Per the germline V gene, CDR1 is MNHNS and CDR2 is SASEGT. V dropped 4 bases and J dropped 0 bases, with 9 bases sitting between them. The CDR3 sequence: CASSVDVTNYGYTF. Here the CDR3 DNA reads TGTGCCAGCAGTGTGGACGTTACTAACTATGGCTACACCTTC.

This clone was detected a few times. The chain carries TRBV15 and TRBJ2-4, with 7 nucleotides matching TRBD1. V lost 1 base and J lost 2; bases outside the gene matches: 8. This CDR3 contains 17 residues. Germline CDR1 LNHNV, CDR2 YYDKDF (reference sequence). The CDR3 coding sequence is TGTGCCACCAGCAGAGGAGGGGGCGAGGTAACCAAAAACATTCAGTACTTC. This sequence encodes CATSRGGGEVTKNIQYF.

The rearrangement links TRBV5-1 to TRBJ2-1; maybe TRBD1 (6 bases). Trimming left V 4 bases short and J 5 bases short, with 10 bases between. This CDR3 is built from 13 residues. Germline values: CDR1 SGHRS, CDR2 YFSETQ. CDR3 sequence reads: CASSRTANNEQFF. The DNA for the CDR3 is TGCGCCAGCAGCAGGACAGCAAACAATGAGCAGTTCTTC.

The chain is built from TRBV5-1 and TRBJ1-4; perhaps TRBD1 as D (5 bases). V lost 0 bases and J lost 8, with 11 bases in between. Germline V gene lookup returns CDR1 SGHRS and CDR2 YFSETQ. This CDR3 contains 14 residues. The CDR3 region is CASSLAGKGEKLFF. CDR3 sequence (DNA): TGCGCCAGCAGCTTGGCAGGGAAGGGAGAAAAACTGTTTTTT. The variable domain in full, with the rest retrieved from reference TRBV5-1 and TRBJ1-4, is KAGVTQTPRYLIKTRGQQVTLSCSPISGHRSVSWYQQTPGQGLQFLFEYFSETQRNKGNFPGRFSGRQFSNSRSEMNVSTLELGDSALYLCASSLAGKGEKLFFGSGTQLSVL.

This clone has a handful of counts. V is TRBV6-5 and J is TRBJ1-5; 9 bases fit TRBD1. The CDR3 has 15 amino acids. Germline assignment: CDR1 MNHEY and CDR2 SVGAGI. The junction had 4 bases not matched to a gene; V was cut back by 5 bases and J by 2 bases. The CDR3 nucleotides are TGTGCCAGCAGTGCGGACAGGGGAGGCAATCAGCCCCAGCATTTT. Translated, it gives CASSADRGGNQPQHF.

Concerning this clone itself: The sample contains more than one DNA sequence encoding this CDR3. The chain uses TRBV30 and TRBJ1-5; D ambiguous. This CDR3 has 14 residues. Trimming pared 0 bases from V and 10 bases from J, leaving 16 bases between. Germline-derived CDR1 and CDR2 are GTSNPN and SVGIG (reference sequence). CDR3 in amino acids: CAWSVLGELKPQHF. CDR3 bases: TGTGCCTGGAGTGTACTCGGAGAGCTAAAACCCCAGCATTTT.

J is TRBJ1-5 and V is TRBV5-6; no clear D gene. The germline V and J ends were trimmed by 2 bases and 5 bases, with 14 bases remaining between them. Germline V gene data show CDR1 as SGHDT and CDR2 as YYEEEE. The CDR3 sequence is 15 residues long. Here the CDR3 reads CASSLWAASYQPQHF. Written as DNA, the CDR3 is TGTGCCAGCAGCTTATGGGCTGCTTCCTATCAGCCCCAGCATTTT. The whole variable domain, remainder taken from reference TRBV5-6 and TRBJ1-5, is DAGVTQSPTHLIKTRGQQVTLRCSPKSGHDTVSWYQQALGQGPQFIFQYYEEEERQRGNFPDRFSGHQFPNYSSELNVNALLLGDSALYLCASSLWAASYQPQHFGDGTRLSIL.

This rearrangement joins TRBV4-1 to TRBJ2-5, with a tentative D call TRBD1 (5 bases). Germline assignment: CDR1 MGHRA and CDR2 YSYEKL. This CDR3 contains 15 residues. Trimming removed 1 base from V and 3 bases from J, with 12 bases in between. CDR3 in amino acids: CASSQGQTQEETQYF. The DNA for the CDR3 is TGCGCCAGCAGCCAAGGACAGACACAAGAAGAGACCCAGTACTTC.

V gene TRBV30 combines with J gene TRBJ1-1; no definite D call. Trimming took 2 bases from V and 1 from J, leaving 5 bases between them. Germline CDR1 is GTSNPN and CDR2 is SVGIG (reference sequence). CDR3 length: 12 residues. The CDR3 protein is CAWSKRNTEAFF. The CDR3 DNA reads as TGTGCCTGGAGTAAGCGGAACACTGAAGCTTTCTTT.

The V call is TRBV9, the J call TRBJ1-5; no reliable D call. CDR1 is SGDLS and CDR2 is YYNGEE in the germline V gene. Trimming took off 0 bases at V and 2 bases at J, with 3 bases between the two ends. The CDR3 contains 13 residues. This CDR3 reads CASSVDGNQPQHF. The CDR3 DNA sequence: TGTGCCAGCAGCGTAGATGGCAATCAGCCCCAGCATTTT.

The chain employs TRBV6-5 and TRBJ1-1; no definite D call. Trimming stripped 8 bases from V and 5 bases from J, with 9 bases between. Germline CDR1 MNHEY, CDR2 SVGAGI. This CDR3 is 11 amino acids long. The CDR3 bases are TGTGCCAGCGGATTGGCAACTGAAGCTTTCTTT. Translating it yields CASGLATEAFF.

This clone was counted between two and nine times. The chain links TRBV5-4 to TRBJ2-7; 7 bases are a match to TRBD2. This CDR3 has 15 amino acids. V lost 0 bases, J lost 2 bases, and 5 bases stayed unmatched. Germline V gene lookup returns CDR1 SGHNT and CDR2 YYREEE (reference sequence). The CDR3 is CASSLDGGRTYEQYF. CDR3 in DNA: TGTGCCAGCAGCTTGGACGGGGGGAGGACCTACGAGCAGTACTTC. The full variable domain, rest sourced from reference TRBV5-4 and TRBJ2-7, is ETGVTQSPTHLIKTRGQQVTLRCSSQSGHNTVSWYQQALGQGPQFIFQYYREEENGRGNFPPRFSGLQFPNYSSELNVNALELDDSALYLCASSLDGGRTYEQYFGPGTRLTVT.

The CDR3 nucleotides are TGTGCCAGCAGTGACAGAGCTAACACCGGGGAGCTGTTTTTT. Translating gives CASSDRANTGELFF. V gene TRBV28 combines with J gene TRBJ2-2, with a tentative D call TRBD1 (5 bases). This CDR3 comprises 14 residues. The V and J ends lost 5 bases and 2 bases respectively, with 9 bases between them. The germline gives CDR1 MDHEN, CDR2 SYDVKM.

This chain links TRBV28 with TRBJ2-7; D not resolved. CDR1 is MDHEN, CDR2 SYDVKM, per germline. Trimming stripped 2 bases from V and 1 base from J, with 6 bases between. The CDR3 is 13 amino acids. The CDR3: CASSLEESYEQYF. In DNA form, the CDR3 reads TGTGCCAGCAGTTTAGAGGAGTCCTACGAGCAGTACTTC.

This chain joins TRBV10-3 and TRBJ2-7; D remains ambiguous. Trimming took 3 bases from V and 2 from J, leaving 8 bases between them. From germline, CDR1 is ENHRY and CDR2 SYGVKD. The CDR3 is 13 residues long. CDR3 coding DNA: TGTGCCATCAGTGAACACAATACCTACGAGCAGTACTTC. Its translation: CAISEHNTYEQYF.